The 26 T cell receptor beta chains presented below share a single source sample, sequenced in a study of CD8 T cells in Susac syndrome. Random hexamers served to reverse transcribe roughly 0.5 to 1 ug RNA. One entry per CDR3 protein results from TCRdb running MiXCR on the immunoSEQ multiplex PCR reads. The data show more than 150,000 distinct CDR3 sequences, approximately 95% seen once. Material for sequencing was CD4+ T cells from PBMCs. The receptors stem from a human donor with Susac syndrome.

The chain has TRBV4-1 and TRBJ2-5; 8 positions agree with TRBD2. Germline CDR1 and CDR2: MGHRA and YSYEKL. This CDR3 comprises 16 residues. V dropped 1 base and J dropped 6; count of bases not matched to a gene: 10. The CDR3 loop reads CASSQGAGLVGQTQYF. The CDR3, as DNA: TGCGCCAGCAGCCAAGGAGCGGGACTAGTCGGGCAGACCCAGTACTTC.

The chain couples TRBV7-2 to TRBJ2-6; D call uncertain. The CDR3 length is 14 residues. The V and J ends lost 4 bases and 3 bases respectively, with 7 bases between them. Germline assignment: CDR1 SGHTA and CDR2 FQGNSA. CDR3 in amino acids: CASSSPGGANVLTF. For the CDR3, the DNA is TGTGCCAGCAGCTCCCCAGGTGGGGCCAACGTCCTGACTTTC.

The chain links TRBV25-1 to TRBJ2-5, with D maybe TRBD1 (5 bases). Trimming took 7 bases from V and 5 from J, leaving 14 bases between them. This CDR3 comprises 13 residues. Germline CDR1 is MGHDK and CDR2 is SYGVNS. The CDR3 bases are TGTGCCAGCAATAACAGGTTATGGGAGACCCAGTACTTC. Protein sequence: CASNNRLWETQYF. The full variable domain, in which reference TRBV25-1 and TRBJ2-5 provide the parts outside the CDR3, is EADIYQTPRYLVIGTGKKITLECSQTMGHDKMYWYQQDPGMELHLIHYSYGVNSTEKGDLSSESTVSRIRTEHFPLTLESARPSHTSQYLCASNNRLWETQYFGPGTRLLVL.

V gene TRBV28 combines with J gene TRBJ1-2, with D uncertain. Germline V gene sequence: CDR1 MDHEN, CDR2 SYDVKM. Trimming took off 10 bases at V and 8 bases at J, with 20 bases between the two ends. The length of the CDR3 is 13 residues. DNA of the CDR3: TGTGCCATAAGCCGTAACTCGAGAGGAGGCTACACCTTC. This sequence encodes CAISRNSRGGYTF.

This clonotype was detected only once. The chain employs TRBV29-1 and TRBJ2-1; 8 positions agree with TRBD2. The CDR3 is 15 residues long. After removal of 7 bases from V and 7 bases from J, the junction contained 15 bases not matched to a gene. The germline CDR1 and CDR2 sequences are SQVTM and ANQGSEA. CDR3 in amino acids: CSAVGVALAGNEQFF. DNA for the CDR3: TGCAGCGCCGTGGGGGTGGCCCTAGCGGGTAATGAGCAGTTCTTC.

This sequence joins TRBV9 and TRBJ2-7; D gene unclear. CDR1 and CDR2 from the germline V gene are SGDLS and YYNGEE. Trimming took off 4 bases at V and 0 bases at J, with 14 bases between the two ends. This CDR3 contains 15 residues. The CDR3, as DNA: TGTGCCAGCAGCCCCCCGGTAACGGACTCCTACGAGCAGTACTTC. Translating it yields CASSPPVTDSYEQYF.

The CDR3 coding sequence is TGCAGCGTTGTCAGGGGCCCCGGGGAGCTGTTTTTT. Its translation is CSVVRGPGELFF. The V call is TRBV29-1, the J call TRBJ2-2, with D tentatively TRBD1 (6 bases). Germline CDR1 is SQVTM and CDR2 is ANQGSEA. Trimming pared 4 bases from V and 6 bases from J, leaving 9 bases between. The CDR3 contains 12 residues.

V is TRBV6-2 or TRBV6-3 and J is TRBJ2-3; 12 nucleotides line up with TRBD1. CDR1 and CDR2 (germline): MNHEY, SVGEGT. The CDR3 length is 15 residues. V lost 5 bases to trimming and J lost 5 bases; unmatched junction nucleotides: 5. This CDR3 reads CASSTRDRGRDTQYF. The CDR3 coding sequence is TGTGCCAGCAGTACCCGGGACAGGGGGCGAGATACGCAGTATTTT.

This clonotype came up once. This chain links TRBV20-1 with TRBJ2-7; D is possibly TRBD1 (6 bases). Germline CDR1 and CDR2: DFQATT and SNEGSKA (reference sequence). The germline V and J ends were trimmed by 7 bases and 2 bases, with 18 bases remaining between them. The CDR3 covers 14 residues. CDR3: CSGVRGTGTYEQYF. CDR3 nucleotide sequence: TGCAGTGGGGTTAGGGGGACGGGGACCTACGAGCAGTACTTC.

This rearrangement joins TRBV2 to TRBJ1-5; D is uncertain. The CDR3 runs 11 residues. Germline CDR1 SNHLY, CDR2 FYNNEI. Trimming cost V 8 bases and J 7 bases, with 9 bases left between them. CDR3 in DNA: TGTGCCAGCGGGAGCGGACAGCCCCAGCATTTT. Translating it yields CASGSGQPQHF.

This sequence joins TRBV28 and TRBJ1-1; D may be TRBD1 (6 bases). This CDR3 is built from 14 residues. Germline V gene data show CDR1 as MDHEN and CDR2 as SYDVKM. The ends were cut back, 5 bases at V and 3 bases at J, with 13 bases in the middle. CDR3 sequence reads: CASSPSQGYTEAFF. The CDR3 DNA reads TGTGCCAGCAGTCCATCCCAGGGGTACACTGAAGCTTTCTTT.

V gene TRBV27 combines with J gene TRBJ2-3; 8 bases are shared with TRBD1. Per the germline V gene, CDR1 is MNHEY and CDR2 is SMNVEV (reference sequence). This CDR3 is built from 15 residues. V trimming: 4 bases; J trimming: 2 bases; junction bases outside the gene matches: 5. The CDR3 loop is CASSSKGQVTDTQYF. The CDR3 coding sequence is TGTGCCAGCAGTTCCAAGGGACAGGTCACAGATACGCAGTATTTT.

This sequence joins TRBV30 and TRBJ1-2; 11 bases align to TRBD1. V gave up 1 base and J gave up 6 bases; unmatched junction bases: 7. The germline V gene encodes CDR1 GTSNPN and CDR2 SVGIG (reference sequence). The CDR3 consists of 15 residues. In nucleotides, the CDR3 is TGTGCCTGGAGTGGAGGACAGGGGGCAACTCATGGCTACACCTTC. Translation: CAWSGGQGATHGYTF.

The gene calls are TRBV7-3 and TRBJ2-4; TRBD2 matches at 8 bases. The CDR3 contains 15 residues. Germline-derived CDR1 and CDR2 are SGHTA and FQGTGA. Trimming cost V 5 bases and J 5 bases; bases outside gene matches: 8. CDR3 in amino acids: CASSPSGGRQNIQYF. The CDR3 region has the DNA TGTGCCAGCAGCCCGAGCGGGGGCCGACAAAACATTCAGTACTTC.

The CDR3 region has the DNA TGCAGCGTTGAGTTGGACAGGGGCGGCTACACCTTC. This encodes CSVELDRGGYTF. The chain recombines TRBV29-1 with TRBJ1-2; the match to TRBD1 covers 9 bases. The CDR3 extends over 12 amino acids. CDR1 is SQVTM, CDR2 ANQGSEA, per germline. The V segment lost 3 bases and the J segment 8 bases; nucleotides outside the gene matches: 4.

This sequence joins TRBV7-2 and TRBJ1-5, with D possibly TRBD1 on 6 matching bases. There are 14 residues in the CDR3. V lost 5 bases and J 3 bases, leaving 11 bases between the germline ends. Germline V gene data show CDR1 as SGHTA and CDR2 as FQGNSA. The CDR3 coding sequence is TGTGCCAGCAGCCACGGGGGGCACAATCAGCCCCAGCATTTT. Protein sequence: CASSHGGHNQPQHF.

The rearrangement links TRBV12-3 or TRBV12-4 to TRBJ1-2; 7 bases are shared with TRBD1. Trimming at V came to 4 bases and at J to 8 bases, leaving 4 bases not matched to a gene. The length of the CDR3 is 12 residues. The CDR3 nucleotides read TGTGCCAGCAGTTACAGGGGTGGGGGCTACACCTTC. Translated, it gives CASSYRGGGYTF.

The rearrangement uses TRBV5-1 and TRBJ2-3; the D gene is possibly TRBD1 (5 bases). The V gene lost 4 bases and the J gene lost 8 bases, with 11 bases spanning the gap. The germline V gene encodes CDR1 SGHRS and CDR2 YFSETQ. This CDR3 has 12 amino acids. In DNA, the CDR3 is TGCGCCAGCAGCCCGGACACCTCTACGCAGTATTTT. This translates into CASSPDTSTQYF.

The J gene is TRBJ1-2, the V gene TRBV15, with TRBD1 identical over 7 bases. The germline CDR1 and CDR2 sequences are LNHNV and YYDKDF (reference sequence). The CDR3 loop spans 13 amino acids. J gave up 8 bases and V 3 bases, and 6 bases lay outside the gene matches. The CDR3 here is CATSSPTGPGYTF. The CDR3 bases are TGTGCCACCAGCAGCCCGACAGGGCCCGGCTACACCTTC. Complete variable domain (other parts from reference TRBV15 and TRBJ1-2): DAMVIQNPRYQVTQFGKPVTLSCSQTLNHNVMYWYQQKSSQAPKLLFHYYDKDFNNEADTPDNFQSRRPNTSFCFLDIRSPGLGDTAMYLCATSSPTGPGYTFGSGTRLTVV.

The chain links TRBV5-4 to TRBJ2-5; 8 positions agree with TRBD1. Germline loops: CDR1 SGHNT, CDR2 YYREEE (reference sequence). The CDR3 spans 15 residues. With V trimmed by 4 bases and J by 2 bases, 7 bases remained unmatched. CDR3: CASSVNRGKQETQYF. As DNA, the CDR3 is TGTGCCAGCAGCGTCAACAGGGGGAAACAAGAGACCCAGTACTTC.

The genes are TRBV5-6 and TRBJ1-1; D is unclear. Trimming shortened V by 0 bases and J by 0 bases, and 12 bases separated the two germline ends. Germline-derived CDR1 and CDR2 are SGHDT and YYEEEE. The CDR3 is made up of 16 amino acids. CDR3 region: CASSLAPGRMNTEAFF. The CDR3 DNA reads TGTGCCAGCAGCTTGGCTCCCGGACGGATGAACACTGAAGCTTTCTTT. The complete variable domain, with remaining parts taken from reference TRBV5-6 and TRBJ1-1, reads DAGVTQSPTHLIKTRGQQVTLRCSPKSGHDTVSWYQQALGQGPQFIFQYYEEEERQRGNFPDRFSGHQFPNYSSELNVNALLLGDSALYLCASSLAPGRMNTEAFFGQGTRLTVV.

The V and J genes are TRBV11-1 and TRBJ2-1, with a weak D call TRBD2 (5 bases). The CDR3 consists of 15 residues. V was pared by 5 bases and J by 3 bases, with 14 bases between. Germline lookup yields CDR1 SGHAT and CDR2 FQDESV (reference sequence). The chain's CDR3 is CASSPGPRGYNEQFF. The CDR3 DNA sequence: TGTGCCAGCAGCCCGGGCCCCCGGGGCTACAATGAGCAGTTCTTC.

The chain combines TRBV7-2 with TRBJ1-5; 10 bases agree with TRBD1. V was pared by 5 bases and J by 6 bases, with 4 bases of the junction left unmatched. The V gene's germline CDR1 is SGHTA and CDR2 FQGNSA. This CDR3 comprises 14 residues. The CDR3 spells CASSPGQGVQPQHF. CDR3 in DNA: TGTGCCAGCAGCCCTGGACAGGGGGTTCAGCCCCAGCATTTT.

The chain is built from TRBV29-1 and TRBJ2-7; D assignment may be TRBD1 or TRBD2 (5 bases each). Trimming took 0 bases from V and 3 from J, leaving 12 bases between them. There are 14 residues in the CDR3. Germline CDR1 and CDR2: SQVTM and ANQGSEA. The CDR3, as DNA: TGCAGCGTTGAAGACCGGGACGGTTTCTACGAGCAGTACTTC. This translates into CSVEDRDGFYEQYF.

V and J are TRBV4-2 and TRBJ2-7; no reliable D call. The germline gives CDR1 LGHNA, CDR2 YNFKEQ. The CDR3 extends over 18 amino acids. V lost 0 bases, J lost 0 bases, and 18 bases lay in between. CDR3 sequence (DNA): TGTGCCAGCAGCCAAGAAGAATCCTCTAGGTCGAACTCCTACGAGCAGTACTTC. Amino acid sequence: CASSQEESSRSNSYEQYF.

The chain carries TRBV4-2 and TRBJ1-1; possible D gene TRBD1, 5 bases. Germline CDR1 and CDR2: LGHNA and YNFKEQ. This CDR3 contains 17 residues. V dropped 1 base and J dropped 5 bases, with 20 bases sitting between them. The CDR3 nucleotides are TGTGCCAGCAGCCAAGGAAACTCCTGGGGGAGTAGTACTGAAGCTTTCTTT. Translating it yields CASSQGNSWGSSTEAFF.